This T cell receptor beta chain derives from a study of CD8+ T cells in alopecia areata. General study findings and limits: Many expanded lesional clones persisted during tofacitinib (in both scalp and blood). Sequencing of scalp samples also includes resident alphabeta T cells from normal skin.

Sequencing relied on a cDNA template that was reverse transcribed from extracted RNA. The assay was immunoSEQ multiplex PCR, and TCRdb's table has in-frame clones only and misses some. The sample contains about 190,000 clones, 50% to 60% of which appear only once. Comments on this clone: The antigen is undetermined.

Sample treatment: oral pan-JAK inhibitor, 5-10 mg twice daily. This specimen was CD4+ T cells sorted from blood, taken at week 4, from a patient treated with tofacitinib. This receptor was obtained from a human donor with alopecia areata.

The CDR3 region has the DNA TGTGCCAGCAGCTTGTCCCAGCTCAGCCCCTTAACTAATCAGCCCCAGCATTTT. Amino acid sequence: CASSLSQLSPLTNQPQHF. This sequence joins TRBV5-6 and TRBJ1-5, with D unresolved. V lost 1 base, J lost 4 bases, and 21 bases lay in between. The CDR3 loop spans 18 amino acids. Germline CDR1 SGHDT, CDR2 YYEEEE.